These 21 T cell receptor beta chains came from one sample sequenced in a study of blood T cell repertoires in COVID-19. The data were produced by immunoSEQ multiplex PCR, yet TCRdb's version contains in-frame clones alone and is incomplete. The table shows tens of thousands of clones, with roughly four fifths occurring only once. The sample consisted of peripheral blood. The receptors shown here come from a human donor in a cohort sampled during active COVID-19.

The genes are TRBV6-1 and TRBJ1-1, with a weak D call TRBD1 (5 bases). Trimming stripped 3 bases from V and 8 bases from J, with 13 bases between. This CDR3 region has 13 residues. Germline CDR1 MNHNS, CDR2 SASEGT. As DNA, the CDR3 is TGTGCCAGCAGTGAGATGCTGCAGGGAGAAGCTTTCTTT. This sequence encodes CASSEMLQGEAFF.

The chain combines TRBV2 with TRBJ2-1; D perhaps matches TRBD2 (5 bases). Deletions cut 5 bases from V and 8 bases from J, with 10 bases between. Germline V gives CDR1 SNHLY, CDR2 FYNNEI. The CDR3 runs to 12 residues. CDR3: CASSRYGDEQFF. CDR3 nucleotides: TGTGCCAGCAGTCGCTACGGGGATGAGCAGTTCTTC.

V is TRBV7-2 and J is TRBJ2-1, with TRBD1 as a possible D gene (5 bases). Between the trimmed V and J ends, which lost 2 bases and 8 bases, there was a span of 13 bases. Germline-derived CDR1 and CDR2 are SGHTA and FQGNSA. The CDR3 loop spans 14 amino acids. CDR3 DNA: TGTGCCAGCAGCTTAAACGCAGGGATAGATGAGCAGTTCTTC. Translating it yields CASSLNAGIDEQFF.

The gene calls are TRBV6-1 and TRBJ1-1; a weak D match, TRBD1 (6 bases). The CDR3 consists of 16 residues. The germline V gene has CDR1 MNHNS and CDR2 SASEGT. Deletions cut 2 bases from V and 0 bases from J, with 13 bases between. CDR3 in DNA: TGTGCCAGCAGTGAAAGAAGGACAGCTTTGAACACTGAAGCTTTCTTT. Translated: CASSERRTALNTEAFF.

The V gene is TRBV10-1, the J gene TRBJ2-7; D ambiguous. V shed 3 bases and J shed 4 bases, with 7 bases lying between them. CDR3 length equals 12 residues. From germline, CDR1 is WNHNN and CDR2 SYGVQD (reference sequence). CDR3 loop: CASSDYGYEQYF. The CDR3 coding sequence is TGCGCCAGCAGTGACTACGGTTACGAGCAGTACTTC.

V gene TRBV12-5 combines with J gene TRBJ2-5; 13 bases line up with TRBD2. Trimming removed 1 base from V and 0 bases from J; junction bases left unmatched: 2. The germline CDR1 and CDR2 sequences are LGHNT and FRNRAP. There are 17 residues in the CDR3. CDR3 residues: CASGLGLAGGYQETQYF. CDR3 coding DNA: TGTGCTAGTGGTTTGGGACTAGCGGGGGGCTACCAAGAGACCCAGTACTTC.

The CDR3 reads CASSSRAGNTIYF. CDR3 DNA: TGTGCCAGCAGTTCCCGGGCTGGAAACACCATATATTTT. V gene TRBV28 combines with J gene TRBJ1-3; D remains ambiguous. The germline V and J ends were trimmed by 4 bases and 2 bases, with 6 bases remaining between them. Germline V gene lookup returns CDR1 MDHEN and CDR2 SYDVKM. There are 13 residues in the CDR3.

The genes are TRBV15 and TRBJ1-4, with 9 bases aligning to TRBD1. Trimming removed 7 bases from V and 2 bases from J; junction bases left unmatched: 5. CDR3 length equals 15 residues. The germline V gene has CDR1 LNHNV and CDR2 YYDKDF (reference sequence). In DNA form, the CDR3 reads TGTGCCACCAAGTACGACAGGGGGACTAATGAAAAACTGTTTTTT. Amino acid sequence: CATKYDRGTNEKLFF.

The chain uses TRBV27 and TRBJ2-1, with D unresolved. From germline, CDR1 is MNHEY and CDR2 SMNVEV (reference sequence). V was trimmed by 0 bases and J by 2 bases, leaving 8 bases between them. This CDR3 comprises 15 residues. The CDR3 DNA sequence: TGTGCCAGCAGTTTATCCTGGAGTCCCTACAATGAGCAGTTCTTC. Amino acid sequence: CASSLSWSPYNEQFF.

The chain recombines TRBV30 with TRBJ2-1; tentative D call: TRBD2 (6 bases). This CDR3 has 15 residues. The germline gives CDR1 GTSNPN, CDR2 SVGIG (reference sequence). Trimming stripped 8 bases from V and 1 base from J, with 18 bases between. The CDR3 region has the DNA TGTGCCAGAACCCGGGGCGGGGCTTCCTACAATGAGCAGTTCTTC. Its protein is CARTRGGASYNEQFF.

This rearrangement joins TRBV5-1 to TRBJ1-6; 7 bases align to TRBD1. Per the germline V gene, CDR1 is SGHRS and CDR2 is YFSETQ. The trim removed 0 bases at V and 0 bases at J, leaving 9 bases unmatched. The CDR3 runs 19 residues. The CDR3 loop is CASSLVGGLLGSYNSPLHF. CDR3 in DNA: TGCGCCAGCAGCTTGGTAGGGGGCCTCCTTGGCTCCTATAATTCACCCCTCCACTTT.

This chain links TRBV19 with TRBJ1-2, with 11 bases that match TRBD1. The germline gives CDR1 LNHDA, CDR2 SQIVND (reference sequence). V shed 8 bases and J 3 bases; nucleotides not matched to a gene: 8. The CDR3 covers 15 residues. CDR3 in DNA: TGTGCCAGTCATATAGGGACAGGGGGGTACTATGGCTACACCTTC. Amino acids: CASHIGTGGYYGYTF.

V and J are TRBV18 and TRBJ2-7; D not resolved. The V end was cut by 3 bases, the J end by 6 bases, with 12 bases between. The germline V gene encodes CDR1 KGHSH and CDR2 LQKENI. This CDR3 is built from 13 residues. The CDR3 sequence: CASSPARTGEQYF. CDR3 nucleotide sequence: TGTGCCAGCTCACCGGCTAGAACGGGCGAGCAGTACTTC.

The V call is TRBV5-1, the J call TRBJ1-2; 8 bases align to TRBD1. J lost 7 bases, V lost 4 bases, and 6 bases had no gene match. CDR3 length: 13 residues. Per germline, CDR1 SGHRS and CDR2 YFSETQ. CDR3 in amino acids: CASSPNGQGGYTF. The CDR3 DNA is TGCGCCAGCAGCCCAAATGGACAGGGTGGCTACACCTTC.

The chain carries TRBV2 and TRBJ2-7; 7 nucleotides align to TRBD2. From germline, CDR1 is SNHLY and CDR2 FYNNEI. The CDR3 covers 15 residues. The ends lost 8 bases at V and 0 bases at J; junction bases unmatched: 10. Here the CDR3 reads CASGRGGLGSYEQYF. In DNA, the CDR3 is TGTGCCAGCGGGAGGGGCGGGTTAGGCTCCTACGAGCAGTACTTC.

J is TRBJ1-6 and V is TRBV6-5; 11 bases are shared with TRBD1. The CDR3 totals 15 residues. V trimming: 1 base; J trimming: 8 bases; junction bases outside the gene matches: 1. CDR1 and CDR2 (germline): MNHEY, SVGAGI. The CDR3 loop is CASSYWGQGDSPLHF. In DNA form, the CDR3 reads TGTGCCAGCAGTTACTGGGGACAGGGGGATTCACCCCTCCACTTT.

The chain combines TRBV5-7 with TRBJ1-1, with 7 bases lining up with TRBD1. TRBV5-7 is an ORF for which the function is uncertain. The CDR3 is 15 amino acids. V lost 4 bases and J lost 1; bases outside the gene matches: 7. The CDR3 region has the DNA TGTGCCAGCAGCGGAAAAGACAGGGCGAACACTGAAGCTTTCTTT. Translating gives CASSGKDRANTEAFF.

This clone came up once. The CDR3 spells CASSIGGGVAEAFF. The CDR3 DNA reads as TGTGCCAGTAGTATAGGCGGGGGAGTCGCTGAAGCTTTCTTT. V and J are TRBV19 and TRBJ1-1; possible D gene TRBD1, 5 bases. In germline, CDR1 is LNHDA, CDR2 SQIVND (reference sequence). The CDR3 is made up of 14 amino acids. The germline V and J ends were trimmed by 1 base and 6 bases, with 12 bases remaining between them.

J is TRBJ2-7 and V is TRBV11-2, with D hard to call. The germline V and J ends were trimmed by 1 base and 2 bases, with 18 bases remaining between them. This CDR3 is 17 amino acids long. Germline CDR1 and CDR2: SGHAT and FQNNGV. The CDR3 region is CASSLVWLADNTYEQYF. Written as DNA, the CDR3 is TGTGCCAGCAGCTTAGTGTGGTTGGCAGACAACACCTACGAGCAGTACTTC.

The genes are TRBV4-2 and TRBJ1-5; tentatively, D is TRBD1 (5 bases). Germline V gene lookup returns CDR1 LGHNA and CDR2 YNFKEQ. V dropped 2 bases and J dropped 0 bases, with 11 bases sitting between them. There are 16 residues in the CDR3. Here the CDR3 reads CASSQRSGNSNQPQHF. CDR3 nucleotides: TGTGCCAGCAGCCAAAGGTCAGGGAATAGCAATCAGCCCCAGCATTTT.

The chain joins TRBV18 to TRBJ2-1; D is perhaps TRBD1 (6 bases). The germline gives CDR1 KGHSH, CDR2 LQKENI. V gave up 2 bases and J gave up 5 bases, with 16 bases separating them. This CDR3 is 16 amino acids long. CDR3 sequence reads: CASSPTGSWLHNEQFF. The CDR3 DNA sequence: TGTGCCAGCTCACCAACAGGGTCTTGGCTCCACAATGAGCAGTTCTTC.